This is a list of T cell receptor beta chains from one sample in a study of technical replicates of blood from a few donors. Using immunoSEQ multiplex PCR, the repertoire was profiled, and TCRdb retains in-frame clones only, with some absent. Counted here are 65,000 to 70,000 clones, 80% to 90% occurring once; the ten biggest clones make up roughly 4.5%. Sequencing input: PBMCs. The receptors were sampled from a human donor in good health. Some clones in this sample may be carry-over from other donors' samples. Both conserved end residues are part of each CDR3. The order of the fields is D gene, J gene, V gene, clone size, CDR3 DNA, CDR3 protein. The D gene is left open where the match is weak. Expanded clones get a size class; other rows say once, few or many, or leave the size out.

>NA|TRBJ1-5|TRBV4-3|NA
TGCGCCAGCAGCCAAGATGTGGGGCGCGCCAATCAGCCCCAGCATTTT
CASSQDVGRANQPQHF
>TRBD2|TRBJ2-5|TRBV12-5|NA
TGTGCTAGTGGTGCGGGGGGTAAGGAGACCCAGTACTTC
CASGAGGKETQYF
>NA|TRBJ1-1|TRBV7-9|NA
TGTGCCAGCAGCTTAGGTTCGGGGATCGCTGAAGCTTTCTTT
CASSLGSGIAEAFF
>NA|TRBJ1-2|TRBV4-3|NA
TGCGCCAGCAGCCTGCAAGGAGCCCTCTATGGCTACACCTTC
CASSLQGALYGYTF
>NA|TRBJ2-7|TRBV4-3|NA
TGCGCCAGCAGCCAAGACCAGAGGGGGTCCTACGAGCAGTACTTC
CASSQDQRGSYEQYF
>NA|TRBJ1-1|TRBV7-3|NA
TGTGCCAGCAGCGAGGGGAACACTGAAGCTTTCTTT
CASSEGNTEAFF
>TRBD1|TRBJ2-3|TRBV7-3|NA
TGTGCCAGCAGCCCGCCGACAGGGGATGGGACAGATACGCAGTATTTT
CASSPPTGDGTDTQYF
>NA|TRBJ1-5|TRBV27|NA
TGTGCCAGCAGTCCGACAGTCCCCGGAGGCAATCAGCCCCAGCATTTT
CASSPTVPGGNQPQHF
>NA|TRBJ2-7|TRBV27|few
TGTGCCAGCAGTTTATCGGGGGGAGGAATATACTACGAGCAGTACTTC
CASSLSGGGIYYEQYF
>TRBD2|TRBJ2-3|TRBV27|NA
TGTGCCAGCAGCAGTAGACTAGCGGGAGTTGGGGATACGCAGTATTTT
CASSSRLAGVGDTQYF
>TRBD1|TRBJ1-5|TRBV2|NA
TGTGCCAGCAGTGCCCCGGACAGGGCTGTTCGGGTCAATCAGCCCCAGCATTTT
CASSAPDRAVRVNQPQHF
>NA|TRBJ1-4|TRBV5-1|NA
TGCGCCAGCAGCTCTGGACAGCTGACAACTAATGAAAAACTGTTTTTT
CASSSGQLTTNEKLFF
>TRBD2|TRBJ2-1|TRBV18|NA
TGTGCCAGCTCACCAATCCTAGCGGGAGGGCCGTCCTACAATGAGCAGTTCTTC
CASSPILAGGPSYNEQFF
>TRBD1|TRBJ1-2|TRBV4-2|NA
TGTGCCAGCAGCCAAGATCGTACAGGGGTAAGCTATGGCTACACCTTC
CASSQDRTGVSYGYTF
>TRBD1|TRBJ1-1|TRBV28|NA
TGTGCCAGCAGCTCAGGATGGACAGGGACTGAAGCTTTCTTT
CASSSGWTGTEAFF
>NA|TRBJ1-2|TRBV6-5|NA
TGTGCCAGCAAGAGAACAGGGACTGGCTACACCTTC
CASKRTGTGYTF
>TRBD1|TRBJ2-7|TRBV13|NA
TGTGCCAGCAGCCCTATTCCCCCGGGACAGTCTACCTACGAGCAGTACTTC
CASSPIPPGQSTYEQYF
>NA|TRBJ2-2|TRBV12-5|NA
TGTGCTAGTGGTTGGACCGACAGTCCGAACACCGGGGAGCTGTTTTTT
CASGWTDSPNTGELFF
>NA|TRBJ1-1|TRBV19|NA
TGTGCCAGTAGCGGGACATTTTTAACTGAAGCTTTCTTT
CASSGTFLTEAFF
>NA|TRBJ1-2|TRBV9|NA
TGTGCCAGCAGCCTACGAGACCGATTGGGGGGATATGGCTACACCTTC
CASSLRDRLGGYGYTF
>NA|TRBJ2-2|TRBV2|NA
TGTGCCAGTAAACAGGACACGAACACCGGGGAGCTGTTTTTT
CASKQDTNTGELFF
>NA|TRBJ2-3|TRBV4-1|NA
TGCGCCAGCAGCCAAGTCCAGGCCCCAGATACGCAGTATTTT
CASSQVQAPDTQYF
>NA|TRBJ2-3|TRBV4-3|once
TGCGCCAGCAGCCAAGATTCGCAGAGCACAGATACGCAGTATTTT
CASSQDSQSTDTQYF
>TRBD1|TRBJ1-5|TRBV18|NA
TGTGCCAGCTCACCTGGGGACAGTTTCGTAGGCGGTCAGCCCCAGCATTTT
CASSPGDSFVGGQPQHF
>NA|TRBJ2-1|TRBV11-1|NA
TGTGCCAGCAGCTTAGCTGGGAGCAATGAGCAGTTCTTC
CASSLAGSNEQFF